This TCR beta chain was sequenced in a study of blood T cells in healthy people across ages. Donation came from healthy Caucasian individuals in Russia who were aged about 6 to 95. It was with a sample-barcoded 5' primer and a J-beta primer mix that a second PCR of about 6 to 12 cycles was run. Researchers report that a template-switch adaptor with 12 random nucleotides tagged each cDNA molecule. TCRdb re-called the 5' RACE reads through MiXCR, storing one row per CDR3 protein. In the table there are around 900,000 distinct CDR3 sequences, more than 25% of which are singletons. The V gene end was trimmed by 7 bases and the J gene end by 3 bases; junction bases not matched to a gene: 17. This CDR3 is 19 amino acids long. CDR1 is MNHEY, CDR2 SVGEGT, per germline. This clonotype showed up many times.

The V and J genes are TRBV6-2 or TRBV6-3 and TRBJ2-1; TRBD2 aligns across 11 bases. Sequencing was performed on blood. This clonotype was obtained from a woman at least 80 years old in good health. DNA for the CDR3: TGTGCCAGCATCAACCGGGGTAGCGGGGGGGTAAACTTCTACAATGAGCAGTTCTTC. Translated: CASINRGSGGVNFYNEQFF.